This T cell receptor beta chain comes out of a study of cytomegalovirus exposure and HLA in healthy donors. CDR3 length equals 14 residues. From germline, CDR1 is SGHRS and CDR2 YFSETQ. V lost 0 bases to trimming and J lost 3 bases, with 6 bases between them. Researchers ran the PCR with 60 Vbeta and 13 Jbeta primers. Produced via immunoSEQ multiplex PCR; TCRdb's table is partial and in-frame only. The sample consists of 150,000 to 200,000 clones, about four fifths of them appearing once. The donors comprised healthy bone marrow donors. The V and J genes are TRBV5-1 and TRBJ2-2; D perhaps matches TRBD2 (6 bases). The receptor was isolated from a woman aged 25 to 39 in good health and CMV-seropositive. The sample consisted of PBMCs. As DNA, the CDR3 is TGCGCCAGCAGCTTGGCGGGAGACACCGGGGAGCTGTTTTTT. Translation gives CASSLAGDTGELFF.